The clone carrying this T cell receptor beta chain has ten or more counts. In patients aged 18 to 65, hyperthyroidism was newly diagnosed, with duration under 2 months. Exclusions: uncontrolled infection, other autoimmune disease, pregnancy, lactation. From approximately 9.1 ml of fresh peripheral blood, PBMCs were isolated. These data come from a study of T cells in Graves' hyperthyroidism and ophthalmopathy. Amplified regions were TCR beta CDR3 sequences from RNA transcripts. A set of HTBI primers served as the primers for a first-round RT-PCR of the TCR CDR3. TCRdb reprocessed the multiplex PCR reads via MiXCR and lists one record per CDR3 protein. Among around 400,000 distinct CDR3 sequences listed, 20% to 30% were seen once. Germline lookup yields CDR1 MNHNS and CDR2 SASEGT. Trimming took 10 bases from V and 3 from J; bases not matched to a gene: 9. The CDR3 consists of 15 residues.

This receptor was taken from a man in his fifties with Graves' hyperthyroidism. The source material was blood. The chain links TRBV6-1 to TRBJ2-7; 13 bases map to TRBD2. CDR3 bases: TGTGCCACTCGTCCCGGGACTAGCGGGATCTACGAGCAGTACTTC. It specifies CATRPGTSGIYEQYF.